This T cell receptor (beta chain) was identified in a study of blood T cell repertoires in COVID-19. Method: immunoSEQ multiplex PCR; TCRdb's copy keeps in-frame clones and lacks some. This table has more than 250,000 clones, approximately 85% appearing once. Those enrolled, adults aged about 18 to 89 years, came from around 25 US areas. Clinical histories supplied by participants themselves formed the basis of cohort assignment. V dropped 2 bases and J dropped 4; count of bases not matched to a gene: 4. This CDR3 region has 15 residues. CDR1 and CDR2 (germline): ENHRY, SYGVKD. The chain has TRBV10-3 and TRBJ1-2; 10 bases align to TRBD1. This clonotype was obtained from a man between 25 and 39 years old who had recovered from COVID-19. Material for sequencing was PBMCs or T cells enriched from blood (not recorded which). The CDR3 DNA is TGTGCCATCAGTGAGGGGACAGGGGTCGGCTATGGCTACACCTTC. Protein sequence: CAISEGTGVGYGYTF.